Shown below are 31 T cell receptor beta chains from a single sample sequenced in a study of T cells in Graves' hyperthyroidism and ophthalmopathy. RNA transcripts provided the source from which TCR beta CDR3 regions were amplified. With the HTBI primer set, the TCR CDR3 went through a first round of RT-PCR. Using its own MiXCR run on the multiplex PCR reads, TCRdb lists one record per CDR3 protein. The sample contains approximately 520,000 distinct CDR3 sequences, under 25% of which appear only once. The sequencing input was blood. The receptor set was obtained from a man between 18 and 35 years old with Graves' hyperthyroidism.

This clonotype was seen at least ten times. The genes are TRBV19 and TRBJ2-5, with D uncertain. V lost 9 bases to trimming and J lost 4 bases, with 18 bases between them. Germline assignment: CDR1 LNHDA and CDR2 SQIVND (reference sequence). The CDR3 consists of 14 residues. This CDR3 is CASCPGPTGETQYF. The CDR3 DNA follows: TGTGCCAGCTGCCCGGGCCCTACTGGAGAGACCCAGTACTTC.

In this sample, this clonotype turned up many times. The V and J genes are TRBV6-5 and TRBJ1-5; 10 bases map to TRBD1. The CDR3 totals 14 residues. Germline V gives CDR1 MNHEY, CDR2 SVGAGI. V dropped 2 bases and J dropped 5; count of bases not matched to a gene: 0. In DNA form, the CDR3 reads TGTGCCAGCAGTTACGGACAGGGGGATCAGCCCCAGCATTTT. This gives the protein CASSYGQGDQPQHF.

This clonotype was picked up many times. The chain carries TRBV15 and TRBJ1-3, with D possibly matching TRBD1 (6 bases). V dropped 5 bases and J dropped 0 bases, with 14 bases sitting between them. The CDR3 totals 16 residues. In germline, CDR1 is LNHNV, CDR2 YYDKDF (reference sequence). The CDR3 protein is CATSPGQSVSGNTIYF. DNA of the CDR3: TGTGCCACCAGCCCTGGACAGTCAGTCTCTGGAAACACCATATATTTT.

This clonotype was observed many times. This sequence joins TRBV6-5 and TRBJ2-5, with 11 bases aligning to TRBD1. The CDR3 runs 15 residues. Germline assignment: CDR1 MNHEY and CDR2 SVGAGI. The V and J ends lost 4 bases and 3 bases, in that order; junction bases with no gene match: 4. DNA of the CDR3: TGTGCCAGCAGTTCCGTGGGACAGGGGGAAGAGACCCAGTACTTC. Its translation: CASSSVGQGEETQYF.

Of note for this clonotype: At one end the junction does not follow the germline gene, possibly because of a read error. The chain links TRBV2 to TRBJ1-1; D might be TRBD1 (5 bases). Per the germline V gene, CDR1 is SNHLY and CDR2 is FYNNEI. This CDR3 has 15 residues. The CDR3 DNA is TGTGCCAGCAGGGTACAGGAGAGATGGAACACTGAAGCTTGCTTT. This translates into CASRVQERWNTEACF. Using reference TRBV2 and TRBJ1-1 for the parts outside the CDR3, the full variable domain is EPEVTQTPSHQVTQMGQEVILRCVPISNHLYFYWYRQILGQKVEFLVSFYNNEISEKSEIFDDQFSVERPDGSNFTLKIRSTKLEDSAMYFCASRVQERWNTEACFGQGTRLTVV.

The chain combines TRBV28 with TRBJ1-2; D may be TRBD1 (5 bases). Germline loops: CDR1 MDHEN, CDR2 SYDVKM. The V and J ends lost 6 bases and 0 bases respectively, with 14 bases between them. The CDR3 is made up of 15 amino acids. The DNA of the CDR3 is TGTGCCAGCAGCCAAAGTTCGACAGCTAACTATGGCTACACCTTC. Protein sequence: CASSQSSTANYGYTF.

This clonotype was detected ten times or more. This chain joins TRBV15 and TRBJ1-1, with D hard to call. Germline V lookup: CDR1 LNHNV, CDR2 YYDKDF (reference sequence). Trimming left V 0 bases short and J 0 bases short, with 11 bases between. This CDR3 is 16 amino acids long. The CDR3 sequence: CATSRDLTVMNTEAFF. The CDR3 bases are TGTGCCACCAGCAGAGACTTGACGGTTATGAACACTGAAGCTTTCTTT.

This clonotype was seen repeatedly, ten times or more. The chain recombines TRBV7-9 with TRBJ1-2, with no clear D. The germline V gene encodes CDR1 SEHNR and CDR2 FQNEAQ (reference sequence). With 4 bases removed from V and 8 bases from J, the gap between germline ends came to 11 bases. The CDR3 contains 12 residues. CDR3: CASSSPFSGYTF. The DNA of the CDR3 is TGTGCCAGCAGCTCCCCCTTTTCCGGCTACACCTTC.

This clonotype was seen ten or more times. The rearrangement joins TRBV19 to TRBJ1-1; D not certain. The CDR3 runs 15 residues. Germline values: CDR1 LNHDA, CDR2 SQIVND (reference sequence). V dropped 7 bases and J dropped 5 bases, with 20 bases sitting between them. This CDR3 reads CASTLGPTRWTEAFF. The CDR3 coding sequence is TGTGCCAGTACCCTCGGCCCGACACGGTGGACTGAAGCTTTCTTT.

The genes are TRBV19 and TRBJ2-2; D remains unclear. The CDR3 is 14 amino acids. V lost 0 bases and J lost 10, with 12 bases in between. Looked up from germline, CDR1 is LNHDA and CDR2 is SQIVND (reference sequence). CDR3 residues: CASSIDRKSVELFF. The CDR3 bases are TGTGCCAGTAGTATAGACCGTAAGTCCGTGGAGCTGTTTTTT. Using reference TRBV19 and TRBJ2-2 for the parts outside the CDR3, the full variable domain is DGGITQSPKYLFRKEGQNVTLSCEQNLNHDAMYWYRQDPGQGLRLIYYSQIVNDFQKGDIAEGYSVSREKKESFPLTVTSAQKNPTAFYLCASSIDRKSVELFFGEGSRLTVL.

There are a few counts of this clonotype. The V and J genes are TRBV5-1 and TRBJ2-5, with D possibly TRBD1 on 7 matching bases. V was clipped by 0 bases and J by 2 bases, with 14 bases between them. The CDR3 spans 16 residues. CDR1 SGHRS and CDR2 YFSETQ come from the germline V gene. The CDR3 DNA is TGCGCCAGCAGCTTGGATTCCAGGGGGGTACAAGAGACCCAGTACTTC. It yields the protein CASSLDSRGVQETQYF.

This chain joins TRBV28 and TRBJ2-2; 7 bases are shared with TRBD1. Looked up from germline, CDR1 is MDHEN and CDR2 is SYDVKM. This CDR3 contains 15 residues. After removal of 5 bases from V and 6 bases from J, the junction contained 9 bases not matched to a gene. This CDR3 is CASSPYDRAAGELFF. In nucleotides, the CDR3 is TGTGCCAGCAGTCCGTACGACAGGGCGGCCGGGGAGCTGTTTTTT.

The J gene is TRBJ1-2, the V gene TRBV6-1; D uncertain. CDR1 is MNHNS, CDR2 SASEGT, per germline. Trimming removed 1 base from V and 7 bases from J, with 13 bases in between. The CDR3 has 14 residues. CDR3 sequence: CASSEVGASSGYTF. DNA for the CDR3: TGTGCCAGCAGTGAAGTTGGTGCGTCCAGTGGCTACACCTTC.

The sample holds a few counts of this clonotype. This sequence joins TRBV6-5 and TRBJ2-5, with 14 nucleotides matching TRBD2. The junction had 4 bases not matched to a gene; V was cut back by 5 bases and J by 5 bases. Germline V gene lookup returns CDR1 MNHEY and CDR2 SVGAGI. The CDR3 spans 15 residues. CDR3 amino acids: CASSTTSGGAETQYF. The CDR3 nucleotides read TGTGCCAGCAGTACGACTAGCGGGGGGGCGGAGACCCAGTACTTC.

The table lists this clonotype with many counts. The chain recombines TRBV28 with TRBJ1-3; TRBD1 is a possible D gene (6 bases). The germline V gene encodes CDR1 MDHEN and CDR2 SYDVKM. The CDR3 spans 15 residues. Trimming stripped 5 bases from V and 3 bases from J, with 14 bases between. CDR3 sequence reads: CASSLVTGFGNTIYF. Here the CDR3 DNA reads TGTGCCAGCAGTCTCGTCACAGGGTTTGGAAACACCATATATTTT.

This clonotype was counted at least ten times. This rearrangement joins TRBV6-5 to TRBJ1-2; TRBD1 matches at 10 bases. Trimming took 8 bases from V and 7 from J; bases not matched to a gene: 10. The length of the CDR3 is 14 residues. Germline loops: CDR1 MNHEY, CDR2 SVGAGI. CDR3 sequence: CASFRGQGSGGYTF. CDR3 bases: TGTGCCAGCTTCCGGGGACAGGGGTCGGGTGGCTACACCTTC.

This clonotype was recorded a few times. The V call is TRBV28, the J call TRBJ1-1, with 7 bases identical to TRBD1. The germline V gene has CDR1 MDHEN and CDR2 SYDVKM. The CDR3 consists of 15 residues. V gave up 4 bases and J gave up 7 bases; unmatched junction bases: 12. CDR3 nucleotide sequence: TGTGCCAGCAGTTACTCCCGGGACAGCTTACTTGAAGCTTTCTTT. As protein: CASSYSRDSLLEAFF.

This clonotype was picked up many times. The chain carries TRBV29-1 and TRBJ1-3; the D is unclear. V was cut by 5 bases and J by 0 bases, with 11 bases left in between. CDR3 size: 14 residues. Germline V gives CDR1 SQVTM, CDR2 ANQGSEA. The CDR3 loop reads CSVREPRSGNTIYF. CDR3 DNA sequence: TGCAGCGTTCGGGAGCCCCGCTCTGGAAACACCATATATTTT. Supplemented by reference TRBV29-1 and TRBJ1-3, the full variable domain reads SAVISQKPSRDICQRGTSLTIQCQVDSQVTMMFWYRQQPGQSLTLIATANQGSEATYESGFVIDKFPISRPNLTFSTLTVSNMSPEDSSIYLCSVREPRSGNTIYFGEGSWLTVV.

There are many counts of this clonotype. The chain has TRBV19 and TRBJ1-2; 7 bases agree with TRBD1. CDR1 is LNHDA, CDR2 SQIVND, per germline (reference sequence). The CDR3 extends over 14 amino acids. The V gene end was trimmed by 4 bases and the J gene end by 2 bases; junction bases not matched to a gene: 4. CDR3 residues: CASSSLRGNYGYTF. The CDR3 region has the DNA TGTGCCAGTAGTAGCCTCAGGGGGAACTATGGCTACACCTTC.

This clonotype was recorded many times. The V call is TRBV6-5, the J call TRBJ1-3; D not resolved. Trimming stripped 2 bases from V and 8 bases from J, with 4 bases between. The CDR3 length is 11 residues. Germline CDR1 MNHEY, CDR2 SVGAGI. The CDR3 DNA is TGTGCCAGCAGTTACAGCGACACCATATATTTT. Translating gives CASSYSDTIYF.

This chain connects TRBV6-5 to TRBJ1-5; D may be TRBD1 (5 bases). CDR3 length equals 17 residues. Germline V gives CDR1 MNHEY, CDR2 SVGAGI. Between the trimmed V and J ends, which lost 4 bases and 3 bases, there was a span of 19 bases. DNA of the CDR3: TGTGCCAGCAGTTCCGACACCACGGGGGGGTCCAATCAGCCCCAGCATTTT. Translating it yields CASSSDTTGGSNQPQHF.

The rearrangement uses TRBV30 and TRBJ2-7, with D possibly matching TRBD1 (5 bases). The CDR3 sequence is 14 residues long. Germline CDR1 GTSNPN, CDR2 SVGIG (reference sequence). Trimming took 0 bases from V and 5 from J, leaving 14 bases between them. CDR3 DNA: TGTGCCTGGAGTGTACGGCAGGGAACTAACGAGCAGTACTTC. Encoded protein: CAWSVRQGTNEQYF.

This clonotype was recorded at least ten times. The genes are TRBV11-1 and TRBJ2-5; maybe TRBD1 (6 bases). The CDR3 runs to 13 residues. V was trimmed by 5 bases and J by 5 bases, leaving 12 bases between them. CDR1 is SGHAT and CDR2 is FQDESV in the germline V gene (reference sequence). For the CDR3, the DNA is TGTGCCAGCAGCACAGGGTTGTGGGAGACCCAGTACTTC. Its protein product is CASSTGLWETQYF.

This clonotype has a count of ten or more. This sequence joins TRBV28 and TRBJ1-2, with D possibly being TRBD1 (6 bases). With 1 base removed from V and 8 bases from J, the gap between germline ends came to 11 bases. Germline-derived CDR1 and CDR2 are MDHEN and SYDVKM. The CDR3 contains 13 residues. CDR3 in DNA: TGTGCCAGCAGTTTATCAGGGGAGGGCGGCTACACCTTC. Encoded protein: CASSLSGEGGYTF.

This clonotype has at least ten counts. The rearrangement joins TRBV6-5 to TRBJ2-5; no definite D call. Germline CDR1 is MNHEY and CDR2 is SVGAGI. V was clipped by 0 bases and J by 5 bases, with 10 bases between them. The CDR3 sequence is 14 residues long. The CDR3: CASSYSAGSETQYF. The CDR3 DNA reads TGTGCCAGCAGTTACTCAGCCGGATCCGAGACCCAGTACTTC.

In this sample, this clonotype turned up many times. The V call is TRBV9, the J call TRBJ1-1; D is possibly TRBD1 (5 bases). The V end lost 3 bases, the J end lost 5 bases, and 23 bases lay between the germline ends. This CDR3 is 17 amino acids long. Germline CDR1 reads SGDLS; CDR2 reads YYNGEE. CDR3 nucleotides: TGTGCCAGCAGCGCCAGTAGGGAAAAACCGGGGGGGACTGAAGCTTTCTTT. Its protein product is CASSASREKPGGTEAFF.

This clonotype was seen a few times. The rearrangement joins TRBV7-2 to TRBJ2-7, with a possible D match to TRBD2 (6 bases). CDR3 size: 15 residues. The V gene's germline CDR1 is SGHTA and CDR2 FQGNSA. V lost 5 bases to trimming and J lost 2 bases, with 16 bases between them. The CDR3 is CASSRYETGAYEQYF. In DNA, the CDR3 is TGTGCCAGCAGCCGATACGAGACGGGGGCCTACGAGCAGTACTTC.

A note on this clonotype: A read error may account for a junction end that differs from germline. The V gene is TRBV12-3 or TRBV12-4, the J gene TRBJ2-5; no definite D call. This CDR3 contains 14 residues. CDR3 DNA sequence: TGTGCCACCAGTGGATTCGACACCCAAGAGACCCAGTACTTC. It specifies CATSGFDTQETQYF.

The rearrangement uses TRBV19 and TRBJ2-7; D is undetermined. From germline, CDR1 is LNHDA and CDR2 SQIVND (reference sequence). V dropped 5 bases and J dropped 5 bases, with 19 bases sitting between them. This CDR3 has 15 residues. CDR3 bases: TGTGCCAGTAGTGCGTTGTGGGGAAAAGGGAACGAGCAGTACTTC. This codes for CASSALWGKGNEQYF.

This clonotype was observed many times. The CDR3 nucleotides are TGTGCCAGCAGCCAAGGGGGACGGATCTACGAGCAGTACTTC. Translated, it gives CASSQGGRIYEQYF. V and J are TRBV3-1 and TRBJ2-7; D is tentatively TRBD1 or TRBD2 (5 bases each). The CDR3 sequence is 14 residues long. V was shortened by 1 base and J by 3 bases, with 10 bases between the two germline ends. Germline V gene data show CDR1 as LGHDT and CDR2 as YNNKEL (reference sequence).

This clonotype appeared many times. The J gene is TRBJ2-5, the V gene TRBV25-1; perhaps TRBD1 as D (5 bases). CDR1 and CDR2 (germline): MGHDK, SYGVNS. The V and J ends lost 3 bases and 5 bases respectively, with 16 bases between them. The CDR3 is 15 amino acids. CDR3 coding DNA: TGTGCCAGCAGTGATCCAGCTAATTCAGGGGAGACCCAGTACTTC. Its protein is CASSDPANSGETQYF. The full variable domain, completed using reference TRBV25-1 and TRBJ2-5, is EADIYQTPRYLVIGTGKKITLECSQTMGHDKMYWYQQDPGMELHLIHYSYGVNSTEKGDLSSESTVSRIRTEHFPLTLESARPSHTSQYLCASSDPANSGETQYFGPGTRLLVL.